This entry features one TCR beta chain sequence. The specificity of this receptor is unknown. Qualities for individual bases were not recorded, and no much larger clone is one base off. Per the germline V gene, SGHVS is the CDR1 and FQNEAQ is the CDR2. Relative to germline, V is missing 5 bases and J is missing 0 bases, with 6 bases of the junction outside any gene match. The CDR3 covers 16 residues, taking in both the cysteine and the phenylalanine. Left in the record is the CDR3 DNA by itself, 48 bases read in frame from the first base. This entry belongs to a study of cytomegalovirus exposure and HLA in healthy donors (dated by TCRdb to about 2017). Looking at the study overall: In an earlier analysis of roughly 500 of the donors, less than 350 Gb of sequence data and 90 million to 130 million unique TCR beta sequences from 150 million to 200 million T cells were reported. In a later genetic analysis, genome-wide SNP genotypes for about 65% of the 666 donors were used, and that subset was treated as a discovery cohort. The T cell repertoires of about 700 subjects were profiled by immunosequencing and related to cytomegalovirus serostatus. Because of strong linkage in the cohort, five DR-DQ haplotypes were treated as single units for association and clustering. Typing coverage differed by locus: A, B, C, DRB1 and DQB1 were typed in roughly 629-640 donors, DQA1 in about 510, DPA1 in some 600, and DPB1 in 450 to 480. The genetic ancestry cluster associated with self-reported Caucasian donors included roughly 84% of the approximately 400 genotyped donors. Alongside the repertoire data, information on donor age, sex, ethnicity and CMV serostatus was compiled. About 320 gigabases of sequencing data and 80 million or so unique TCR sequences were included in an early release covering several hundred HLA-typed donors. Among a few hundred genotyped donors of the cohort, an average of roughly 240,000 unique TCR beta nucleotide sequences were sequenced per donor, about a sixth of them non-productive. Along with the roughly 700-subject first cohort, a separate validation cohort of some 130 different subjects was used. The study combined high-throughput TCR immunosequencing, statistical association of individual TCRs with disease status, and machine learning to predict cytomegalovirus infection status. To study patterns of TCR occurrence, a later analysis re-analyzed previously published TCR beta repertoires from 666 donors and added high-resolution HLA genotyping. HLA typing included class I and class II loci at four-digit resolution. Rather than drawing on any new phenotypic data, the later analysis identified candidate immune exposures from TCR beta sequences and the way those sequences occurred across donors. The aim of the study was to test whether cataloging public T cell receptors could identify signatures of past pathogen exposure. All discovery cohort repertoires had been generated on a single sequencing platform. An earlier analysis of some 500 of the donors used high-throughput TCR beta sequencing to judge whether each TCR beta V gene segment behaved as functional or pseudogenic.

Paper-wide results and their limitations: In both the original and validation cohorts, the classifier was reported to diagnose cytomegalovirus status with high specificity and sensitivity. Most TCR sequences were seen in very few donors, while some public TCRs were found in many individuals. Because HLA typing was unavailable for some donors at each locus, only the typed subset was used in association tests. A later analysis found that TCR association rates varied across HLA loci, with DRB1 alleles showing the most associated TCRs and HLA-C alleles the fewest. It was suggested by the authors that the approach could potentially be generalized to other disease states and immunological phenotypes. A further reported finding was that TCR beta sequences accurately predicted the HLA-A and HLA-B alleles for most subjects in the first cohort. In a later analysis, HLA-associated TCR beta chains showed more clonal expansion and lower generation probabilities than non-associated chains that were equally common. V-gene and J-gene trimming of TCR beta chains was associated with a missense DCLRE1C variant in a later genetic analysis, and the association was replicated in an independent cohort. Some IMGT-functional V segments, including TRBV6-2 and TRBV6-3, could not be told apart with the 87-base-pair reads, so those segments were excluded. In an earlier analysis of some 500 of the donors, most TCR beta V segments were observed in productive rearrangements about 87% or about 30% of the time, broadly matching IMGT annotations. A cluster of highly shared sequence variants was judged likely to be a technical artifact of the sequencing pipeline. In a later analysis, several top co-occurrence clusters were reported to appear linked to parvovirus B19, influenza, CMV and Epstein-Barr virus. For the cohort, immune exposure information was limited to CMV serostatus. According to a later analysis, most CMV-associated TCR beta chains appeared to be HLA-restricted, and the HLA associations seemed to be driven largely by CMV exposure. This cohort had only TCR beta chains sequenced, and the lack of alpha or paired-chain data limited which features could be detected. Compared with the approximately 720-donor mean, donors in an Asian-associated ancestry cluster had fewer N-insertions in productive TCRs, according to a later genetic analysis. Roughly uniform sequencing depth across donors was assumed in presence/absence analyses, although this assumption may not hold. In a later analysis, more than 15,000 TCR beta sequences were associated with specific HLA alleles at a false discovery rate of 0.05. In vitro tests confirmed that a few of the cytomegalovirus-associated TCR beta chains recognize cytomegalovirus antigens. Linkage disequilibrium might explain the correlated functional status among segregating V segments, but an unknown experimental factor could not be excluded. Because counts were too low, roughly 16 rarely observed V segments, including chromosome 9 orphons, were excluded from the earlier analysis of fewer than 650 of the donors. A total of 150 or so TCR beta chains were listed by the study as associated with cytomegalovirus. When HLA alleles, especially DR and DQ, strongly co-occurred, attributing TCR associations to individual alleles was difficult.

The cohort comprised fewer than 700 healthy bone marrow donors. All cohort members were sampled while nominally healthy, although unrecorded immune exposures were likely present. The donor was CMV seronegative and belonged to the group of around 400 seronegative cohort members. A peripheral blood sample was provided by each donor, and peripheral blood mononuclear cells were used for TCR beta sequencing. Genomic DNA extraction from the blood cell samples was performed with the Qiagen DNeasy Blood Extraction Kit. The library was built by means of the immunoSEQ multiplex PCR assay. For the multiplex PCR, a mixture combining 60 forward primers for TCR Vbeta segments and 13 reverse primers for TCR Jbeta segments was used. A multiplex PCR assay on genomic DNA amplified the CDR3 region of rearranged TCR beta genes. Amplified TCR beta libraries were sequenced as 87-base-pair reads on the Illumina HiSeq System. Turning to the authors' computational methods: A later analysis tallied 75 million to 85 million unique TCR beta chains across the roughly 610 repertoires, and around 9.9 million of those chains were shared by two or more donors. To remove PCR and sequencing errors, raw reads were error-corrected and collapsed into unique sequences using a nearest-neighbor algorithm that merged closely related sequences. Alignment of CDR3 sequences to IMGT reference sequences was used to assign V, D and J gene segments. For a sequence to be retained, a match of at least six nucleotides to both a V gene segment and a J gene segment was required. Rearrangements were called productive when the CDR3 lacked stop codons and stayed in frame with V and J; all others were non-productive. CDR3 was defined by IMGT convention, running from the second conserved V-encoded cysteine to the conserved J-encoded phenylalanine. The earlier analysis of approximately 500 of the donors excluded sequences that lacked an unambiguous match to a single V gene segment. An earlier analysis of 450 to 650 of the donors called V segments functional above 56.7% productive rearrangements and segregating when the between-donor standard deviation exceeded 5%. A statistical classification framework was developed to diagnose cytomegalovirus status using the catalog of TCR beta chain sequences. In a later analysis, TCR nucleotide sequences were compared against IMGT/GENE-DB human TR gene sequences so that V and J genes could be assigned. The TCRdist pipeline was used in a later analysis to assign CDR3 sequences and most-parsimonious VDJ recombination scenarios. In a later analysis, every TCR beta chain was defined by the combination of its CDR3 amino acid sequence and its V-gene family, and reads without a unique V-gene family were dropped. A later analysis removed 500 to 650 highly shared, low-generation-probability nucleotide sequences to deal with suspected cross-contamination and a sequencing artifact. A later analysis calculated a clonal expansion index for each public chain from normalized within-repertoire ranks of inferred template counts. A later analysis computed generation probabilities with a VDJ recombination model fitted to out-of-frame rearrangements, and checked the results against IGoR. Hypergeometric tests were used in a later analysis to score TCR-TCR, TCR-HLA and TCR-CMV co-occurrence, with a repertoire-size bias correction applied to the TCR pairs. In a later analysis, false discovery rates were estimated by permuting HLA or CMV assignments 20 times. In a later analysis, co-occurring TCRs were grouped with DBSCAN, and TCRdist sequence similarity was added when clustering was performed within HLA-allele-positive subsets. Repertoires with fewer than 30,000 or more than 120,000 public chains were left out of co-occurrence clustering, as were five repertoires with anomalous nucleotide sharing. As stored in TCRdb, this immuneACCESS dataset retains in-frame rearrangements with V and J assigned. A fraction of the clones does not appear; measured against another copy, unresolved V genes explain less than half of the discrepancy, and the remainder lacks a known reason. V and J calls and clone size are those listed in that table; D and trimming were worked out from the DNA. This sample gives 150,000 to 200,000 clones in total; roughly four fifths of them show up just once. The ten largest clones take up about 4.9% of the sample.

Rearrangement joined TRBV7-8 to TRBJ2-7; 11 nucleotides in the junction match TRBD2. Input material: PBMCs. This TCR was sampled from a man aged 18 to 30 in good health and CMV-seronegative. The CDR3 in this case is CASSPQTSGISYEQYF. Read as DNA, the sequence is TGTGCCAGCAGCCCCCAGACTAGCGGGATCTCCTACGAGCAGTACTTC.